This is a list of T cell receptor beta chains from one sample in a study of tumor and adjacent non-tumor tissue in lung cancer. From the multiplex PCR reads, TCRdb called clonotypes with MiXCR, one entry per CDR3 protein. Here the sample spans 100,000 to 120,000 distinct CDR3 sequences, 75% to 90% being singletons. The source material was lung tumor tissue. These receptors all come from a man aged 70-80 years with non-small cell lung cancer. Both conserved end residues are part of each CDR3. The D gene is left open where the match is weak. Size values are once, few and many counts, or a class for expanded clones, and some rows have none.

j_call v_call d_call clone_size cdr3_aa cdr3_nt
TRBJ1-1 TRBV6-2/TRBV6-3 TRBD1 - CPNRDRNTEAFF TGTCCCAACAGGGACAGGAACACTGAAGCTTTCTTT
TRBJ2-7 TRBV10-3 TRBD2 many CAIKRAGGYEQYF TGTGCCATCAAACGGGCGGGGGGCTACGAGCAGTACTTC
TRBJ2-7 TRBV12-3/TRBV12-4 - - CARRLGSGDFWGEQYF TGTGCCAGAAGGCTGGGTAGCGGAGACTTCTGGGGCGAGCAGTACTTC
TRBJ1-1 TRBV29-1 - - CSVVVEMPEAFF TGCAGCGTTGTGGTGGAGATGCCTGAAGCCTTCTTT
TRBJ2-7 TRBV20-1 - many CSAPAVRSSYEQYF TGCAGTGCCCCAGCGGTCCGGTCGAGCTACGAGCAGTACTTC
TRBJ2-5 TRBV29-1 - - CSVAKRFQETQYF TGCAGTGTGGCCAAGAGGTTCCAAGAGACCCAATACTTC
TRBJ2-7 TRBV28 TRBD1 - CASTPWGGQGYEHYF TGTGCCAGCACTCCTTGGGGGGGACAGGGCTACGAGCACTACTTC
TRBJ2-5 TRBV7-9 - few CTSSLVVRGRETQYF TGTACCAGCAGCTTAGTTGTGAGGGGCCGAGAAACCCAGTACTTC
TRBJ2-1 TRBV20-1 - few CSARVPAGRGDNEQFF TGCAGTGCTAGAGTCCCCGCAGGAAGGGGGGACAATGAGCAGTTCTTC
TRBJ1-5 TRBV6-6 - - CASSYPDRRAGRSWPQHF TGTGCCAGCAGTTACCCCGACAGGCGAGCAGGGAGGTCATGGCCCCAGCATTTT
TRBJ1-2 TRBV10-3 TRBD1 - CSIANERDSLYGYTF TGTTCCATCGCTAATGAACGGGACAGCCTATATGGCTACACCTTC
TRBJ2-7 TRBV6-5 - - CACTPLTASYEQYF TGTGCCTGCACCCCTTTAACGGCCTCCTACGAGCAGTACTTC
TRBJ2-1 TRBV6-5 - - CASSYVCGRRGNEQFF -
TRBJ2-7 TRBV11-3 - - CASSPMTVIVYEQYF TGTGCCAGCAGCCCGATGACGGTTATCGTGTACGAGCAGTACTTC
TRBJ2-2 TRBV5-4 - - CASSSDTGVLFF TGTGCCAGTAGCTCAGACACCGGGGTACTGTTTTTT
TRBJ2-2 TRBV6-1 - - CANSELMGTGELFF TGTGCCAACAGTGAATTGATGGGCACCGGGGAACTGTTTTTT
TRBJ2-2 TRBV6-5 - - CASSLKAKANIGELFF TGTGCCAGCAGCCTCAAAGCGAAAGCGAACATCGGGGAGCTGTTTTTT
TRBJ1-2 TRBV6-5 - many CASSHRRGRDYGYTF TGTGCCAGCAGCCACCGTAGGGGGAGGGACTATGGCTACACCTTC
TRBJ2-5 TRBV7-2 TRBD1 - CASSLDREGETQYF TGTGCCAGCAGCTTGGACAGGGAAGGAGAGACCCAGTACTTC
TRBJ2-5 TRBV11-1 TRBD1 - CASKRAGGAETQYF TGTGCCAGCAAGAGGGCAGGGGGCGCGGAGACTCAATACTTC
TRBJ1-5 TRBV29-1 - - CSVLTYTNQPQHF TGTAGCGTTTTGACGTATACCAATCAACCCCAGCATTTT
TRBJ2-1 TRBV11-2 - once CASSLGFGKTYNEQFF TGTGCCAGCAGCTTAGGGTTCGGGAAGACTTACAATGAACAGTTCTTC
TRBJ2-4 TRBV7-8 - - CASSPRRVSKNSQYF TGTGCCAGCAGCCCCCGAAGGGTTTCCAAAAACAGTCAGTACTTT
TRBJ2-1 TRBV4-1 TRBD2 once CAVSLSPAGAYNEQFF TGCGCCGTCTCACTCTCTCCAGCGGGAGCCTACAATGAGCAGTTCTTC
TRBJ2-2 TRBV28 - - CVSSLFLSTGELFF TGTGTCAGCAGTTTATTCCTTAGCACCGGGGAGCTGTTTTTT
TRBJ1-1 TRBV6-2/TRBV6-3 TRBD1 - CASKIQGTYTETFF TGTGCCAGCAAGATACAGGGGACGTACACTGAAACTTTCTTT
TRBJ1-5 TRBV6-6 - - CANSIRMYSNQPQHF TGTGCCAACAGCATCCGGATGTATAGCAATCAGCCCCAGCATTTT
TRBJ2-7 TRBV11-3 - once CANSSTGKTGSDAQYF TGTGCCAACAGCTCCACCGGTAAGACAGGAAGTGACGCGCAGTACTTT
TRBJ2-7 TRBV20-1 TRBD2 many CSASAALAGGLNEQYF TGCAGTGCCTCCGCCGCTCTAGCGGGAGGGCTAAACGAGCAGTACTTC
TRBJ2-7 TRBV11-1 - medium-sized CASSLEASTSYEQYF TGTGCCAGCAGCTTAGAAGCTTCCACCTCCTACGAGCAGTACTTC
TRBJ1-1 TRBV4-2 TRBD1 - CASNPVTGTGTEAFF TGTGCCAGCAACCCCGTGACAGGGACGGGCACTGAAGCTTTCTTT
TRBJ1-5 TRBV5-1 - - CASSFSGVIDQPQHF TGCGCCAGCAGCTTTTCAGGGGTTATCGATCAGCCCCAGCATTTT
TRBJ2-1 TRBV29-1 TRBD2 - CSVGLAGCCNEQFF TGCAGCGTCGGACTAGCGGGATGCTGCAATGAGCAATTCTTC
TRBJ2-1 TRBV28 - - CASLRGGSSYNEHFF TGTGCCAGCCTTCGCGGTGGGAGCTCCTACAATGAGCACTTCTTC
TRBJ2-1 TRBV4-1 TRBD2 once CVSSHGGFFSNEQFF TGCGTCAGCAGCCACGGGGGGTTTTTTAGTAATGAGCAGTTCTTC
TRBJ2-3 TRBV11-2 - - CARYLTPGSNTQYF TGTGCCAGATACCTAACCCCAGGGTCAAATACGCAGTATTTT
TRBJ1-4 TRBV7-9 - - CASSLARQEREKLFF TGTGCCAGCAGCTTAGCCCGACAGGAGCGTGAAAAACTGTTTTTT
TRBJ2-7 TRBV20-1 TRBD2 - CSAGGWTSGGLPYEQYF TGCAGTGCTGGGGGTTGGACTAGCGGGGGGCTACCCTACGAGCAGTACTTC
TRBJ2-1 TRBV6-2/TRBV6-3 - - CACNRGGYSEQFF TGTGCATGCAACAGAGGCGGTTACAGTGAGCAGTTCTTC
TRBJ2-2 TRBV6-5 TRBD2 - CPSSYSLAGGNTGELFF TGTCCCAGCAGCTACTCATTAGCGGGAGGTAACACCGGGGAGCTGTTTTTT
TRBJ2-3 TRBV30 TRBD2 many CAWAPLGTSGSTDTQYF TGTGCCTGGGCCCCTCTCGGGACTAGCGGGAGCACAGATACGCAGTATTTT
TRBJ2-7 TRBV4-2 - - CASIPPIVGGVGYEQYF TGTGCTAGCATCCCACCTATCGTGGGGGGAGTCGGCTACGAGCAGTACTTC
TRBJ2-3 TRBV11-2 - - CASSIRMGGPTDTQYF TGTGCCAGCAGCATCCGCATGGGGGGTCCCACAGATACGCAGTATTTT
TRBJ1-5 TRBV28 - once CASSPSTSDNHPQHF TGTGCCAGCAGTCCCTCGACGAGCGACAATCATCCCCAGCATTTT
TRBJ1-5 TRBV20-1 - - CIASYDSKNQPRHF TGCATTGCTAGCTATGACAGCAAAAATCAGCCCCGGCATTTT
TRBJ2-1 TRBV5-6 - - CASSFRMGSYNDQFF TGTGCCAGCAGCTTCAGGATGGGGTCCTACAATGATCAGTTCTTC
TRBJ1-2 TRBV5-6 - - CASRLDSNYGCTF TGTGCCAGCAGACTGGACAGTAACTATGGCTGCACCTTC
TRBJ2-5 TRBV5-6 - - CVSRWDFRGEIQYF TGTGTCAGCAGATGGGACTTCAGGGGAGAGATCCAGTACTTC
TRBJ1-2 TRBV28 - - CVSNLGQTYGYTF TGTGTCAGCAACCTAGGACAGACCTATGGCTACACCTTC
TRBJ2-5 TRBV6-6 - - CASSYGMTQETQYF TGTGCCAGCAGTTACGGGATGACACAAGAGACCCAGTATTTC
TRBJ2-7 TRBV28 TRBD2 few CASSFSKTSGKHEQYF TGTGCCAGCAGTTTTTCTAAGACCAGCGGGAAGCACGAGCAGTACTTC
TRBJ2-2 TRBV11-2 - - CASRGPHSGELFF TGTGCCAGCAGGGGACCGCACTCCGGAGAGCTGTTTTTT
TRBJ2-3 TRBV6-6 - - CTSSYDADMGRTDTQYF TGTACCAGCAGTTACGATGCAGACATGGGGCGCACAGATACGCAGTATTTT